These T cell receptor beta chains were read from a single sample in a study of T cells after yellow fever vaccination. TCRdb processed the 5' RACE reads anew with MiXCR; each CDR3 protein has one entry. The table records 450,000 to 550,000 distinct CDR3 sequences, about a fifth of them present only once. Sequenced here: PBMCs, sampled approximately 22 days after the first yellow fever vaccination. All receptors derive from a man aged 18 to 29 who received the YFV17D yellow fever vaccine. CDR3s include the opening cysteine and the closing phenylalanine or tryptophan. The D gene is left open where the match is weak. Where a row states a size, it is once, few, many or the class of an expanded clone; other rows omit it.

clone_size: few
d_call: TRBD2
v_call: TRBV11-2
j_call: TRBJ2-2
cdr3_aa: CASSLVSSGGAEATGELFF
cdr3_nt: TGTGCCAGCAGCTTAGTTTCTAGCGGGGGGGCCGAGGCCACCGGGGAGCTGTTTTTT

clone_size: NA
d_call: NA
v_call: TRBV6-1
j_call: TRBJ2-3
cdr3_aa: CASCPGLSTDTQYF
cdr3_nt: TGTGCCAGCTGCCCGGGACTTTCCACAGATACGCAGTATTTT

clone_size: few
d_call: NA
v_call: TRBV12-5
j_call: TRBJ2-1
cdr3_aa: CASGLEDSTQFF
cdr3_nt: TGTGCTAGTGGTTTGGAAGACAGTACGCAGTTCTTC

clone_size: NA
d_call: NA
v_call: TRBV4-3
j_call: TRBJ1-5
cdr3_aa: CASSQRARVDQPQHF
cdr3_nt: TGCGCCAGCAGCCAGAGGGCCAGGGTCGATCAGCCCCAGCATTTT

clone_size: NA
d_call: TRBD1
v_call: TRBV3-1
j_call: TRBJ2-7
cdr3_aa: CASSWGTGSEQYF
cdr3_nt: TGTGCCAGCAGCTGGGGGACAGGGAGCGAGCAGTACTTC

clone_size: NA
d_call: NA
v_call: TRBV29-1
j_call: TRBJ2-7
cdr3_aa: CSVEVVGRGEYEQYF
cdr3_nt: TGCAGCGTTGAAGTGGTGGGCAGGGGAGAGTACGAGCAGTACTTC

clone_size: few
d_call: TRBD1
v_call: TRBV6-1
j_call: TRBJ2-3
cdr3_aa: CASSDPPGQGTDTQYF
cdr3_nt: TGTGCCAGCAGTGACCCCCCGGGACAGGGGACAGATACGCAGTATTTT

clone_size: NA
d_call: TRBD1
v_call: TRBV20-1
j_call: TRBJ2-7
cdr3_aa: CSAGRTGYEQYF
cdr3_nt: TGCAGTGCCGGTCGGACAGGCTACGAGCAGTACTTC

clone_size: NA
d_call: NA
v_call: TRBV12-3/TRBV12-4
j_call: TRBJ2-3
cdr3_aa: CASSQGLAEYF
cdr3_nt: TGTGCCAGCAGCCAGGGGCTAGCGGAGTATTTT

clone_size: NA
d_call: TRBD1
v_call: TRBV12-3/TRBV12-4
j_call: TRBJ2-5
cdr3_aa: CASNIRGSGETQYF
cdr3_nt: TGTGCCAGCAATATCAGGGGGTCGGGGGAGACCCAGTACTTC

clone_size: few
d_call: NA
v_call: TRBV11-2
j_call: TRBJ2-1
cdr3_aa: CASSLGGGRGFGYNEQFF
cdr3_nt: TGTGCCAGCAGCTTAGGAGGGGGTCGGGGGTTTGGATACAATGAGCAGTTCTTC

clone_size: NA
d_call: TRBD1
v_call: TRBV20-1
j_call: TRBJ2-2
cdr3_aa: CSVQGAGTGELFF
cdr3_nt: TGCAGTGTTCAGGGGGCTGGTACAGGGGAGCTGTTTTTT

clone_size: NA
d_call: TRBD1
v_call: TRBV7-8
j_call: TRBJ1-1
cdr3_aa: CASSFNLLDRGNTEAFF
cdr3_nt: TGTGCCAGCAGCTTTAACCTGCTCGACAGGGGAAACACTGAAGCTTTCTTT

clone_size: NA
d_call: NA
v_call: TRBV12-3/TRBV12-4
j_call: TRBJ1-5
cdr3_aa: CASSSAGSDQPQHF
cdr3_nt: TGTGCCAGCAGCTCGGCAGGTTCCGATCAGCCCCAGCATTTT

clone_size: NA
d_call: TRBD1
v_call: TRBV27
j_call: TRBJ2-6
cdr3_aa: CASSLYRGLGGANVLTF
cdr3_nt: TGTGCCAGCAGTTTATACAGGGGGCTCGGAGGGGCCAACGTCCTGACTTTC

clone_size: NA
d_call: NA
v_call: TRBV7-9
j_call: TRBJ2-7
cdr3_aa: CASSFGRNYEQYF
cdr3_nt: TGTGCCAGCAGCTTCGGACGAAACTACGAGCAGTACTTC

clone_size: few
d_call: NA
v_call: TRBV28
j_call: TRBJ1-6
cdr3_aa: CASTFSSYNSPLHF
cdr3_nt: TGTGCCAGCACCTTTAGCTCCTATAATTCACCCCTCCACTTT

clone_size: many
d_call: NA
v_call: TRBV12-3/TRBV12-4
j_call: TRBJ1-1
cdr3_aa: CASSFPHAGDTEAFF
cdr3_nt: TGTGCCAGCAGTTTCCCCCACGCGGGGGATACTGAAGCTTTCTTT

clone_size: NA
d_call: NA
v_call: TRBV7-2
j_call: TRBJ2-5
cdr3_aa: CASSLVWSGETQYF
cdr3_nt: TGTGCCAGCAGCTTAGTATGGTCGGGGGAGACCCAGTACTTC

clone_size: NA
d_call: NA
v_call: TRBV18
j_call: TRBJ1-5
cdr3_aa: CASSPASSNQPQHF
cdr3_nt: TGTGCCAGCTCACCGGCCAGTAGCAATCAGCCCCAGCATTTT

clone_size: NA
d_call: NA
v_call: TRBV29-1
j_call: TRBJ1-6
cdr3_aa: CSVWNSPLHF
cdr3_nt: TGCAGCGTTTGGAATTCACCCCTCCACTTT

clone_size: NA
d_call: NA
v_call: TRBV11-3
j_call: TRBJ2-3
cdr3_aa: CASSSLDDTQYF
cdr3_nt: TGTGCCAGCAGTTCCCTGGATGATACGCAGTATTTT

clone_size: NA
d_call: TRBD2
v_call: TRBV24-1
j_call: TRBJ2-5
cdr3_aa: CATSDTDGGGGRETQYF
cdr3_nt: TGTGCCACCAGTGATACGGACGGAGGCGGGGGGCGGGAGACCCAGTACTTC

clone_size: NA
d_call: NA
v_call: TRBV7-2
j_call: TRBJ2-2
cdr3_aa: CASSGRATETGELFF
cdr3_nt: TGTGCCAGCAGCGGTCGAGCAACGGAGACCGGGGAGCTGTTTTTT

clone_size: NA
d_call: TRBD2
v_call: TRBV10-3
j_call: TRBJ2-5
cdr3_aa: CAAGGEETQYF
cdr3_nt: TGTGCCGCTGGGGGGGAAGAGACCCAGTACTTC

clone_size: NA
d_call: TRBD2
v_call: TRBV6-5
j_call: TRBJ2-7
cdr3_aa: CASSYSALGSGVEQYF
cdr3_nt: TGTGCCAGCAGTTACTCCGCCTTGGGTAGCGGGGTCGAGCAGTACTTC

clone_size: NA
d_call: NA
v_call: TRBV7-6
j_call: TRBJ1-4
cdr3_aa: CASSSRTSTNEKLFF
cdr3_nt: TGTGCCAGCAGCTCGAGAACTTCAACTAATGAAAAACTGTTTTTT

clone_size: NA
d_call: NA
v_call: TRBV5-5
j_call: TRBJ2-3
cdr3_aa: CASRSGDSQTDTQYF
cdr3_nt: TGTGCCAGCAGGTCGGGGGACAGCCAAACAGATACGCAGTATTTT

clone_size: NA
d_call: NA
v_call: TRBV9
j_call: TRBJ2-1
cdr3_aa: CASSVGGVWSYNEQFF
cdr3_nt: TGTGCCAGCAGCGTAGGGGGGGTTTGGTCCTACAATGAGCAGTTCTTC

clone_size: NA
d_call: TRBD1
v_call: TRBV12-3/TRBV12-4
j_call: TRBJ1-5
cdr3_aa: CASSSGGGEPQHF
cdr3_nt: TGTGCCAGCAGTTCAGGGGGTGGGGAGCCCCAGCATTTT

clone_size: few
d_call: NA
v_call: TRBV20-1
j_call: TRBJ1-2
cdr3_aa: CSAREISGEGGYTF
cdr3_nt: TGCAGTGCTAGAGAAATTTCGGGGGAAGGTGGCTACACCTTC

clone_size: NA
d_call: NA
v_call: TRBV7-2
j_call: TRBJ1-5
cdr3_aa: CASSGRGGDQPQHF
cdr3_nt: TGTGCCAGCAGCGGACGGGGAGGGGATCAGCCCCAGCATTTT

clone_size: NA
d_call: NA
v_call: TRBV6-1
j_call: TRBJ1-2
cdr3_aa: CASGIEGTASNYGYTF
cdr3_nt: TGTGCCAGCGGAATAGAGGGGACGGCCTCTAACTATGGCTACACCTTC

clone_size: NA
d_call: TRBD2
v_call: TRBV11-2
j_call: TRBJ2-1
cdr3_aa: CASSLVELAGGNEQFF
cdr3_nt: TGTGCCAGCAGCTTAGTGGAGCTAGCGGGGGGCAATGAGCAGTTCTTC

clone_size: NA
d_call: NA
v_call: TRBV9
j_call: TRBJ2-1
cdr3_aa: CASSVGSREQFF
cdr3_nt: TGTGCCAGCAGCGTAGGATCCCGTGAGCAGTTCTTC

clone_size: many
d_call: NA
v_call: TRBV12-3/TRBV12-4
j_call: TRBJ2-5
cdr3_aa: CASSPSLLETQYF
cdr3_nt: TGTGCCAGCAGTCCAAGTTTGTTGGAGACCCAGTACTTC

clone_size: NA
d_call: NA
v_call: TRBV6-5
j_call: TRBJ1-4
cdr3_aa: CASSLSGWEKLFF
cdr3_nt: TGTGCCAGCAGTTTGTCAGGATGGGAAAAACTGTTTTTT

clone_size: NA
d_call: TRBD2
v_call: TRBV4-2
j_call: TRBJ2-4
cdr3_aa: CASRLTLAGSGNIQYF
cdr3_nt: TGTGCCAGCAGACTCACGCTAGCGGGGTCGGGAAACATTCAGTACTTC

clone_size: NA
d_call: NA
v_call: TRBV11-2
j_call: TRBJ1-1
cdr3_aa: CASSFNGRSDLAFF
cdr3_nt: TGTGCCAGCAGCTTTAACGGCCGGTCGGATTTAGCTTTCTTT

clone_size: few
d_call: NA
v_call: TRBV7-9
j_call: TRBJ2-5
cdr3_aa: CASSGGHWETQYF
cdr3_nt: TGTGCCAGCAGCGGCGGCCATTGGGAGACCCAGTACTTC

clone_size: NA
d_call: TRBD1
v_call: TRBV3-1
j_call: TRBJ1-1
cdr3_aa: CASSDTGAYTGQGDTEAFF
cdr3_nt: TGTGCCAGCAGCGACACGGGGGCTTATACGGGACAGGGAGACACTGAAGCTTTCTTT

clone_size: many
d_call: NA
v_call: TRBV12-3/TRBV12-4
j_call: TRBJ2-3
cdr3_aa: CASTIAGLSTDTQYF
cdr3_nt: TGTGCCAGCACTATCGCGGGGCTGAGCACAGATACGCAGTATTTT

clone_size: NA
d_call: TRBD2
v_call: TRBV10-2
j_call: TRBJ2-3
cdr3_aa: CASRSGGPLTDTQYF
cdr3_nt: TGCGCCAGCAGGTCGGGGGGGCCCCTCACAGATACGCAGTATTTT

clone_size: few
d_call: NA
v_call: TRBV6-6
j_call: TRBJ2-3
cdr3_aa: CASSYSGTAQYF
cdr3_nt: TGTGCCAGCAGTTACTCTGGGACGGCGCAGTATTTT

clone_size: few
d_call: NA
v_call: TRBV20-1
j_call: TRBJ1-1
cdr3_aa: CSAQGPAEAFF
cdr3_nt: TGCAGTGCCCAGGGACCGGCTGAAGCTTTCTTT

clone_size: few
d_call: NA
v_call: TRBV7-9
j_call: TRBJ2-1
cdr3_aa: CASSQAGSSYNEQFF
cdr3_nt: TGTGCCAGCAGCCAAGCAGGGAGCTCCTACAATGAGCAGTTCTTC

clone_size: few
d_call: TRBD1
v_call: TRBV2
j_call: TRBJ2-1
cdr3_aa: CASIDRGTNNEQFF
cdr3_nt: TGTGCCAGCATTGACAGGGGAACTAACAATGAGCAGTTCTTC

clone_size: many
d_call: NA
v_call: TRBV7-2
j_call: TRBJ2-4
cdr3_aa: CASSLSQGGNIQYF
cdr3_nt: TGTGCCAGCAGCTTAAGCCAGGGCGGAAACATTCAGTACTTC

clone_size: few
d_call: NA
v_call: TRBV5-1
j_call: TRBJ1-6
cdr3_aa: CASSYAPGTGSPLHF
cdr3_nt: TGCGCCAGCAGCTACGCTCCCGGGACTGGGTCACCCCTCCACTTT

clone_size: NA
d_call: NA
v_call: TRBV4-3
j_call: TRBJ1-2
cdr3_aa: CASSQDIGFYGYTF
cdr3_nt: TGCGCCAGCAGCCAAGATATAGGCTTCTATGGCTACACCTTC